Described below is a single TCR beta chain sequence and its context. The antigen is not known. It may be a read error: a sequence one base away is much more abundant. Amplified TCR beta CDR3 regions came from RNA transcripts. When the TCR CDR3 underwent first-round RT-PCR, the HTBI primer set was used. TCRdb reprocessed the multiplex PCR reads via MiXCR and lists one record per CDR3 protein. The data show about 640,000 distinct CDR3 sequences, 45% seen once. The record originates from a study of T cells in Graves' hyperthyroidism and ophthalmopathy. Study outcomes and limitations: Expanded thyroid clonotypes (above 0.001) were mostly also found in blood.

V trimming: 5 bases; J trimming: 5 bases; junction bases outside the gene matches: 6. The length of the CDR3 is 14 residues. Germline CDR1 KGHDR, CDR2 SFDVKD. Sequencing used peripheral blood or thyroid tissue (not recorded which). The J gene is TRBJ2-5, the V gene TRBV24-1; the match to TRBD1 covers 8 bases. This clonotype was obtained from an adult man with Graves' disease, either hyperthyroidism or ophthalmopathy (not recorded which). The CDR3 loop is CATSATGGGETQYF. As DNA, the CDR3 is TGTGCCACCAGTGCTACAGGGGGAGGCGAGACCCAGTACTTC.